This TCR beta chain came from a study of shared clonotypes between healthy human individuals. The trim removed 2 bases at V and 9 bases at J, leaving 11 bases unmatched. CDR1 and CDR2 (germline): SNHLY, FYNNEI. This CDR3 region has 16 residues. Only Caucasian adults living in Nashville, Tennessee made up the donor group. For each subset, genomic DNA was distributed in equal portions over several immunoSEQ plates. Sorted-subset replicate PCRs used roughly 210 ng of genomic DNA. This amount corresponded to approximately 30,000 T cell genomes. The protocol was immunoSEQ multiplex PCR, while the TCRdb copy is restricted to in-frame clones and leaves out a portion. The data contain about 1.5 million clones, approximately 98% of them singletons.

The TCR sequence derives from a man aged 25-45 years in good health. This chain joins TRBV2 and TRBJ2-1, with 9 bases identical to TRBD2. Sequencing used naive CD4+ T cells sorted from blood. The subset denotes: CD45RA+ positively selected. Here the CDR3 DNA reads TGTGCCAGCAGTGAAATGGCGCTAGCGGGAATGCTTGAGCAGTTCTTC. Amino acid sequence: CASSEMALAGMLEQFF.